The rows below give T cell receptor beta chains drawn from one sample of a study of T cell changes during pregnancy in multiple sclerosis. Sequencing used immunoSEQ multiplex PCR; TCRdb keeps in-frame clones, though not all of them. The table shows about 59,000 clones, with 93% occurring only once. The source material was CD4+ T cells from peripheral blood mononuclear cells, sampled before pregnancy. The receptors derive from a female donor with multiple sclerosis, enrolled in a pregnancy study. Both conserved end residues are part of each CDR3. A D gene is named only where the DNA matches it firmly. Size tells how often a clone was seen (once, few, many) or the class of an expanded clone, and some rows leave it out.

v_call	d_call	j_call	clone_size	cdr3_nt	cdr3_aa
TRBV4-1	.	TRBJ1-3	.	TGCGCCAGCAGCCAAGAGGCCGCAGACTCTGGAAACACCATATATTTT	CASSQEAADSGNTIYF
TRBV2	.	TRBJ2-6	.	TGTGCCAGCAGTGCAGGGTCTGGGGCCAACGTCCTGACTTTC	CASSAGSGANVLTF
TRBV28	TRBD2	TRBJ2-7	once	TGTGCCAGCAGTTTTGAACTAGCGGGCCCCTACGAGCAGTACTTC	CASSFELAGPYEQYF
TRBV19	.	TRBJ2-7	.	TGTGCCAGTAGTATCCGAGGGAGAAAGAACGAGCAGTACTTC	CASSIRGRKNEQYF
TRBV28	.	TRBJ1-1	few	TGTGCCAGCAGTTTCGTATCCCGGGTTTCGAACACTGAAGCTTTCTTT	CASSFVSRVSNTEAFF
TRBV10-1	TRBD2	TRBJ2-3	.	TGCGCCGGCCGGACTAGCGGGAGATCTGTAGGTTCAACAGATACGCAGTATTTT	CAGRTSGRSVGSTDTQYF
TRBV7-3	TRBD1	TRBJ2-1	.	TGTGCCAGCAGCTCGACAGGGGGTACCTACAATGAGCAGTTCTTC	CASSSTGGTYNEQFF
TRBV29-1	.	TRBJ1-4	.	TGCAGCGCCAGACCCGAATCCAGGGGTACTAATGAAAAACTGTTTTTT	CSARPESRGTNEKLFF
TRBV29-1	.	TRBJ1-4	.	TGCAGCGCCGTTCGGGACACCCCGAAAGAAGAAAAACTGTTTTTT	CSAVRDTPKEEKLFF
TRBV18	.	TRBJ1-1	.	TGTGCCAGCTCACCAACAGGCCGAAACACTGAAGCTTTCTTT	CASSPTGRNTEAFF
TRBV7-9	TRBD1	TRBJ2-3	.	TGTGCCAGCAGCATCTCCGACAGGGCCACAGATACGCAGTATTTT	CASSISDRATDTQYF